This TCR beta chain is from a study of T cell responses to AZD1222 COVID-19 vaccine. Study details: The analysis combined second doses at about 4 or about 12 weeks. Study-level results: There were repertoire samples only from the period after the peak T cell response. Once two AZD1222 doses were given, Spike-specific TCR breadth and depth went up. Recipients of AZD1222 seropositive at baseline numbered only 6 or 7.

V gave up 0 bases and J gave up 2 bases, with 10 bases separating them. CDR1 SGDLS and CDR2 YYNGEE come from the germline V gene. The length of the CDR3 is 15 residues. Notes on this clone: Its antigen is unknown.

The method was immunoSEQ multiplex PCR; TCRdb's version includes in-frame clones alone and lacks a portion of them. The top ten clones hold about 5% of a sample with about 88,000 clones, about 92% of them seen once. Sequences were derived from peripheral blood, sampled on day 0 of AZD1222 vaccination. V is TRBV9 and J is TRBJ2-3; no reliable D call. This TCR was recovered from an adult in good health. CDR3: CASSVERRSTDTQYF. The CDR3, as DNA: TGTGCCAGCAGCGTAGAACGTCGATCCACAGATACGCAGTATTTT.